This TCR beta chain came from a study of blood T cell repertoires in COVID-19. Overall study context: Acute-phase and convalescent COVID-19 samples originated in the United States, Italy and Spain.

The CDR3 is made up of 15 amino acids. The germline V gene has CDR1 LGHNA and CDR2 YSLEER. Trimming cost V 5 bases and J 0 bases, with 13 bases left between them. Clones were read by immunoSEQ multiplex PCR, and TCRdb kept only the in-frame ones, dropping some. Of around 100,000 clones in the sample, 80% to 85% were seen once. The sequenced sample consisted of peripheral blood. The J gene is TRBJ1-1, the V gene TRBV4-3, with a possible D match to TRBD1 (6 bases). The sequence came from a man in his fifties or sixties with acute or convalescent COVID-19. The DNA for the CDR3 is TGCGCCAGCAGCGGGGCCAGGACAGTGAACACTGAAGCTTTCTTT. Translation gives CASSGARTVNTEAFF.